The sequence of this TCR beta chain was determined in a study of beta chain features in type 1 diabetes. This clone showed up just a few times. Its target is not known. Notes on the study in general: Moderate yet significant TCRB CDR3 shortening was seen in Type 1 diabetes patients in all four CD4+ subsets.

TCRB transcripts that were expressed got sequenced, as all of the isolated RNA had been reverse transcribed. TCRdb's table, derived via immunoSEQ multiplex PCR, lists solely in-frame clones and lacks some. The repertoire has roughly 700,000 clones, 13% of them found once; the top ten carry 0.02% to 0.025%. CDR1 SGHTA and CDR2 FQGNSA come from the germline V gene. The CDR3 has 15 residues. The V end lost 5 bases, the J end lost 6 bases, and 16 bases lay between the germline ends. J is TRBJ2-2 and V is TRBV7-2, with D unclear. Sequenced material: naive CD4+ T cells from blood. This sequence was found in a man aged 18 to 30 with type 1 diabetes. The CDR3 DNA reads as TGTGCCAGCAGCCTCCTTAGGAGTGTGTCCGGGGAGCTGTTTTTT. Its translation is CASSLLRSVSGELFF.